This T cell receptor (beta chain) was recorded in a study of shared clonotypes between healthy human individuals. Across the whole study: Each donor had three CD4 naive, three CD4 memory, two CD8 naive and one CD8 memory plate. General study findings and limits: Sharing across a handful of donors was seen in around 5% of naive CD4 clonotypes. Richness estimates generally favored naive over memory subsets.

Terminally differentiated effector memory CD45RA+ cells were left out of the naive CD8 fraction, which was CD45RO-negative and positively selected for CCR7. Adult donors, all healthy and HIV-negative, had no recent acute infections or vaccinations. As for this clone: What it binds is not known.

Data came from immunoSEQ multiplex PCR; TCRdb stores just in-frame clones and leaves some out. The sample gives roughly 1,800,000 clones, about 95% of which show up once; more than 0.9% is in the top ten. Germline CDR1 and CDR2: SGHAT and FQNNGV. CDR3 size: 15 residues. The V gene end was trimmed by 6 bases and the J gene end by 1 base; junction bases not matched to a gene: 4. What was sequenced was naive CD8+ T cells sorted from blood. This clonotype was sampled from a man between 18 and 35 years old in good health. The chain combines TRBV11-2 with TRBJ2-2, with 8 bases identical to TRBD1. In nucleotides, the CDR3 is TGTGCCAGCAGTTTTACAGGGGGGAACACCGGGGAGCTGTTTTTT. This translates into CASSFTGGNTGELFF.